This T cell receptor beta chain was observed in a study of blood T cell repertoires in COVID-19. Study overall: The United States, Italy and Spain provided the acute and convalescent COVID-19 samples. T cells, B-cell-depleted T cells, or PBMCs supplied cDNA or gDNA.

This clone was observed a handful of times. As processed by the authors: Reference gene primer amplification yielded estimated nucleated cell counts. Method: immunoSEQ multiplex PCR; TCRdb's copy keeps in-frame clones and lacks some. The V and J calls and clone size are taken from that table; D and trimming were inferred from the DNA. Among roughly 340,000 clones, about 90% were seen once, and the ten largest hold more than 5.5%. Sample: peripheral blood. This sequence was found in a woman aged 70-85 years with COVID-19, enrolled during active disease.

DNA for the CDR3: TGTGCCAGCACTCCGGGAGTCTACGAGCAGTACTTC. Translating gives CASTPGVYEQYF. The V gene is TRBV2, the J gene TRBJ2-7, with D maybe TRBD2 (6 bases). Germline loops: CDR1 SNHLY, CDR2 FYNNEI. This CDR3 spans 12 amino acids. V was trimmed by 7 bases and J by 3 bases, leaving 10 bases between them.